Each of the 21 T cell receptor beta chains below was sequenced from the same sample in a study of CD8+CD57+ T cells in acquired aplastic anemia. Both TCR beta VDJ combination and CDR3 sequence profiling were carried out. Genomic DNA was the template for this profiling. From the reads, TCRdb called clonotypes with MiXCR, one entry per CDR3 protein. The data show fewer than 70,000 distinct CDR3 sequences, with roughly 50% seen just once and about 8.9% held by the top ten. What was sequenced was sorted CD4+, CD8+, or CD8+CD57+ T cells (not recorded which) from PBMCs. The receptor source for this set is a human donor in good health, serving as a control.

DNA for the CDR3: TGCAGCGTTGAAGATACAGGAGTGGGCGAGCAGTACTTC. Amino acid sequence: CSVEDTGVGEQYF. The chain uses TRBV29-1 and TRBJ2-7; perhaps TRBD1 as D (5 bases). Trimming took 0 bases from V and 6 from J, leaving 12 bases between them. Germline values: CDR1 SQVTM, CDR2 ANQGSEA. The CDR3 is 13 residues long.

The chain employs TRBV7-9 and TRBJ1-2; D ambiguous. V was trimmed by 2 bases and J by 0 bases, leaving 7 bases between them. Per germline, CDR1 SEHNR and CDR2 FQNEAQ (reference sequence). There are 14 residues in the CDR3. CDR3 amino acids: CASSLLKSNYGYTF. CDR3 sequence (DNA): TGTGCCAGCAGCTTATTGAAGTCTAACTATGGCTACACCTTC.

This chain joins TRBV7-9 and TRBJ1-2, with D possibly matching TRBD1 (5 bases). V was cut by 2 bases and J by 9 bases, with 7 bases left in between. The germline V gene has CDR1 SEHNR and CDR2 FQNEAQ (reference sequence). This CDR3 has 11 amino acids. CDR3 sequence: CASSLMDSYTF. The CDR3 nucleotides read TGTGCCAGCAGCTTAATGGACAGCTACACCTTC.

This clonotype was picked up many times. This chain links TRBV11-2 with TRBJ2-5, with D tentatively TRBD2 (6 bases). Trimming left V 5 bases short and J 4 bases short, with 20 bases between. CDR1 and CDR2 from the germline V gene are SGHAT and FQNNGV. The CDR3 loop spans 16 amino acids. CDR3 DNA sequence: TGTGCCAGCAGCCCGCCGTGGGACTTGATGTCAGAGACCCAGTACTTC. This codes for CASSPPWDLMSETQYF.

This clonotype was detected many times. This chain connects TRBV12-3 or TRBV12-4 to TRBJ1-2; D is unclear. V shed 6 bases and J shed 5 bases, with 19 bases lying between them. CDR3 length: 15 amino acids. CDR3 residues: CASSSSTPLLYGYTF. The CDR3 DNA is TGTGCCAGCAGCTCCTCGACACCATTACTATATGGCTACACCTTC.

The chain uses TRBV20-1 and TRBJ1-6, with D possibly TRBD1 on 6 matching bases. Trimming left V 3 bases short and J 13 bases short, with 16 bases between. The CDR3 contains 13 residues. Germline assignment: CDR1 DFQATT and CDR2 SNEGSKA (reference sequence). The CDR3 spells CSARLGGLGPLHF. The CDR3 bases are TGCAGTGCTAGGCTAGGGGGACTGGGCCCCCTCCACTTT.

About this clonotype: This may be a read error: a much more frequent sequence differs by one nucleotide. The CDR3 DNA reads TGTGCCAACAGCTTAGGGGGGGGGCAGACTGAAGCTTTCTTT. Protein product: CANSLGGGQTEAFF. The V call is TRBV11-2, the J call TRBJ1-1; a possible D gene is TRBD1 (6 bases). The CDR3 is made up of 14 amino acids. Germline CDR1 reads SGHAT; CDR2 reads FQNNGV.

J is TRBJ2-6 and V is TRBV19; D may match TRBD1 or TRBD2 (5 bases each). Trimming pared 1 base from V and 3 bases from J, leaving 7 bases between. CDR1 is LNHDA and CDR2 is SQIVND in the germline V gene (reference sequence). The CDR3 extends over 15 amino acids. As DNA, the CDR3 is TGTGCCAGTAGTATAGTGGGGGTTGGGGCCAACGTCCTGACTTTC. Amino acids: CASSIVGVGANVLTF.

This clonotype was observed many times. The V call is TRBV6-5, the J call TRBJ2-1; 9 bases agree with TRBD2. V shed 2 bases, J shed 7 bases, and the junction held 12 bases outside the gene matches. This CDR3 is 17 amino acids long. CDR1 and CDR2 from the germline V gene are MNHEY and SVGAGI. CDR3: CASSYASGGTLGNEQFF. CDR3 sequence (DNA): TGTGCCAGCAGTTACGCGAGCGGGGGGACCCTGGGAAATGAGCAGTTCTTC.

The rearrangement joins TRBV29-1 to TRBJ2-5, with 8 bases fitting TRBD1. With 7 bases clipped from V and 3 bases from J, the junction kept 7 bases outside the gene matches. The CDR3 consists of 13 residues. CDR1 is SQVTM, CDR2 ANQGSEA, per germline. The CDR3 loop is CSDVATGEETQYF. CDR3 nucleotide sequence: TGCAGCGACGTGGCGACAGGGGAAGAGACCCAGTACTTC.

The chain carries TRBV10-3 and TRBJ2-7, with TRBD2 identical over 8 bases. The CDR3 is 14 residues long. The V segment lost 6 bases and the J segment 2 bases; nucleotides outside the gene matches: 6. Germline V gene sequence: CDR1 ENHRY, CDR2 SYGVKD. The CDR3 reads CAISRGGDPYEQYF. The CDR3 DNA reads as TGTGCCATCAGCCGGGGGGGGGACCCCTACGAGCAGTACTTC.

This clonotype was detected ten times or more. This chain connects TRBV20-1 to TRBJ1-2, with D unclear. Germline lookup yields CDR1 DFQATT and CDR2 SNEGSKA (reference sequence). The CDR3 has 15 residues. Trimming removed 0 bases at V and 2 bases at J, with 13 bases between. CDR3 loop: CSARDSEGVNYGYTF. CDR3 bases: TGCAGTGCTAGAGATTCTGAGGGAGTCAACTATGGCTACACCTTC.

The V and J genes are TRBV24-1 and TRBJ1-5; D possibly corresponds to TRBD1 (5 bases). Trimming removed 5 bases at V and 3 bases at J, with 7 bases between. CDR3 length equals 13 residues. Germline-derived CDR1 and CDR2 are KGHDR and SFDVKD. CDR3 coding DNA: TGTGCCACCAGTGGGGGGTACAATCAGCCCCAGCATTTT. It yields the protein CATSGGYNQPQHF.

This clonotype is classed as medium-sized (0.01 to 0.1%). The chain combines TRBV7-6 with TRBJ2-7; 7 bases fit TRBD2. This CDR3 spans 13 amino acids. From germline, CDR1 is SGHVS and CDR2 FNYEAQ. The ends lost 0 bases at V and 4 bases at J; junction bases unmatched: 0. DNA for the CDR3: TGTGCCAGCAGCTTAGCGGGGGGGTACGAGCAGTACTTC. Encoded protein: CASSLAGGYEQYF.

A note on this clonotype: Just one base apart from a much larger clone, this may be a read error. The V gene is TRBV3-1, the J gene TRBJ1-1, with 7 bases lining up with TRBD1. The CDR3 spans 15 residues. In germline, CDR1 is LGHDT, CDR2 YNNKEL (reference sequence). The V and J ends lost 6 bases and 1 base, in that order; junction bases with no gene match: 8. The CDR3 region has the DNA TGTGCCAGCAGTGAGGTCCCAGGGGGGAACACTGAAGCTTTCTTT. Translating it yields CASSEVPGGNTEAFF.

V and J are TRBV7-9 and TRBJ2-1, with D unclear. Trimming cost V 9 bases and J 6 bases, with 15 bases left between them. Germline values: CDR1 SEHNR, CDR2 FQNEAQ (reference sequence). The CDR3 is made up of 13 amino acids. CDR3 sequence: CASNSGPLNEQFF. The CDR3 DNA follows: TGTGCCAGTAACTCTGGCCCCCTCAATGAGCAGTTCTTC.

The chain joins TRBV2 to TRBJ1-1; no definite D call. The V gene lost 4 bases and the J gene lost 1 base, with 10 bases spanning the gap. The CDR3 sequence is 14 residues long. The germline gives CDR1 SNHLY, CDR2 FYNNEI. The CDR3 DNA sequence: TGTGCCAGCAGTGTGACCAGGTGGAACACTGAAGCTTTCTTT. This gives the protein CASSVTRWNTEAFF.

In this sample, this clonotype turned up a few times. The chain recombines TRBV11-2 with TRBJ2-1; tentatively, D is TRBD1 (6 bases). The CDR3 consists of 14 residues. Trimming took off 1 base at V and 7 bases at J, with 11 bases between the two ends. Looked up from germline, CDR1 is SGHAT and CDR2 is FQNNGV. CDR3 bases: TGTGCCAGCAGCTTAGTCCTGGGGGCGAATGAGCAGTTCTTC. Encoded protein: CASSLVLGANEQFF. The complete variable domain, with remaining parts taken from reference TRBV11-2 and TRBJ2-1, reads EAGVAQSPRYKIIEKRQSVAFWCNPISGHATLYWYQQILGQGPKLLIQFQNNGVVDDSQLPKDRFSAERLKGVDSTLKIQPAKLEDSAVYLCASSLVLGANEQFFGPGTRLTVL.

This sequence joins TRBV19 and TRBJ1-1; D is uncertain. This CDR3 region has 13 residues. The V end was cut by 8 bases, the J end by 1 base, with 11 bases between. CDR1 is LNHDA and CDR2 is SQIVND in the germline V gene (reference sequence). The CDR3 coding sequence is TGTGCCAGTCGAATCTTCAGGAACACTGAAGCTTTCTTT. It yields the protein CASRIFRNTEAFF.

J is TRBJ1-5 and V is TRBV7-2, with D possibly matching TRBD1 (5 bases). V gave up 3 bases and J gave up 3 bases, with 9 bases separating them. This CDR3 has 14 residues. Germline V gene data show CDR1 as SGHTA and CDR2 as FQGNSA. CDR3 protein: CASSLGRVNQPQHF. The DNA of the CDR3 is TGTGCCAGCAGCTTGGGACGGGTCAATCAGCCCCAGCATTTT.

This clonotype is a singleton in its sample. V and J are TRBV7-2 and TRBJ2-7, with 14 bases matching TRBD2. Trimming removed 4 bases from V and 2 bases from J; junction bases left unmatched: 4. The V gene's germline CDR1 is SGHTA and CDR2 FQGNSA. There are 16 residues in the CDR3. CDR3 bases: TGTGCCAGCAGCTCTAGGACTAGCGGGAGGCCCTACGAGCAGTACTTC. Its protein is CASSSRTSGRPYEQYF.